The rows below give T cell receptor beta chains drawn from one sample of a study of shared clonotypes between healthy human individuals. Here immunoSEQ multiplex PCR was the method, and the copy in TCRdb shows in-frame clones only, minus some. This table holds around 1.9 million clones, about 93% found once. Source material: naive CD8+ T cells from PBMCs. Receptors were obtained from a man younger than 35 in good health. Some clones in this sample may be carry-over from other donors' samples. CDR3s include the opening cysteine and the closing phenylalanine or tryptophan. The order of the fields is V gene, J gene, clone size, D gene, CDR3 protein. A D gene is named only where the DNA matches it firmly. Size values are once, few and many counts, or a class for expanded clones, and some rows have none.

V: TRBV7-5; J: TRBJ1-1; size: few; D: -; CDR3: CARSPDTNTEAFF
V: TRBV9; J: TRBJ2-7; size: -; D: TRBD2; CDR3: CASSPGGEGREQYF
V: TRBV6-5; J: TRBJ1-2; size: once; D: -; CDR3: CASSYGPGGAYGYTF
V: TRBV10-3; J: TRBJ2-1; size: -; D: -; CDR3: CAISPDSFNHEQFF
V: TRBV27; J: TRBJ2-1; size: -; D: -; CDR3: CASSLGPGETDEQFF
V: TRBV11-2; J: TRBJ2-1; size: -; D: TRBD2; CDR3: CASSLGLAGADEQFF
V: TRBV19; J: TRBJ1-1; size: -; D: -; CDR3: CASWGGSTEAFF
V: TRBV27; J: -; size: once; D: TRBD2; CDR3: CATKRARTGTTSYEQYF
V: TRBV2; J: TRBJ1-5; size: -; D: -; CDR3: CASSLGESPAQHF
V: TRBV27; J: TRBJ1-5; size: -; D: -; CDR3: CASSPPPPGRGSNQPQHF
V: TRBV4-1; J: TRBJ2-1; size: -; D: -; CDR3: CASSPARNEQFF
V: TRBV6-1; J: TRBJ2-7; size: -; D: -; CDR3: CASSPGRYYEQYF
V: TRBV27; J: TRBJ2-3; size: -; D: TRBD1; CDR3: CASSLGPGQGMEKAQYF
V: TRBV19; J: TRBJ1-2; size: -; D: -; CDR3: CASTAVDSYYGYTF
V: TRBV9; J: TRBJ2-7; size: -; D: -; CDR3: CASSVGEGSHEQYF
V: TRBV7-9; J: TRBJ1-2; size: -; D: -; CDR3: CASSSLNAGTGYTF
V: TRBV7-6; J: TRBJ2-5; size: -; D: -; CDR3: CASRERGQQETQYF
V: TRBV28; J: TRBJ2-5; size: -; D: -; CDR3: CASSRLLNKETQYF
V: TRBV27; J: TRBJ2-3; size: -; D: TRBD2; CDR3: CASRPKSGTRGDTQYF
V: TRBV27; J: TRBJ2-7; size: -; D: TRBD2; CDR3: CASSLLSGGYYEQYF
V: TRBV18; J: TRBJ2-4; size: -; D: -; CDR3: CASSPEPSRQNIQYF
V: TRBV4-3; J: TRBJ2-7; size: -; D: TRBD2; CDR3: CASSPSSGRPHEQYF
V: TRBV7-2; J: TRBJ1-5; size: once; D: -; CDR3: CASSERTPGQPQHF
V: TRBV28; J: TRBJ1-5; size: once; D: -; CDR3: CASSPTSSNQPQHF
V: TRBV6-5; J: TRBJ2-3; size: -; D: TRBD1; CDR3: CASSYSDRSTDTQYF
V: TRBV7-9; J: TRBJ1-3; size: -; D: -; CDR3: CASENSQDLENTIYF
V: TRBV7-8; J: TRBJ1-1; size: -; D: TRBD1; CDR3: CASSDRQGRTEAFF
V: TRBV11-3; J: TRBJ2-7; size: -; D: TRBD2; CDR3: CASSTHSGLEKYF
V: TRBV6-5; J: TRBJ2-7; size: once; D: TRBD2; CDR3: CASSYGRTGGAEQYF